This T cell receptor (beta chain) was recorded in a study of PD-1 blockade in mismatch repair-deficient tumors. TCR sequencing covered a few patients who responded to pembrolizumab. Profiling relied on immunoSEQ multiplex PCR, and the TCRdb table lists in-frame clones only, not all of them. The sample has 120,000 or so clones; about 88% are singletons. Sample: peripheral blood, taken 44 weeks after starting pembrolizumab. The sequence came from an adult with mismatch repair-deficient cancer.

CDR3 sequence: CASSKGSGTGARNTEAFF. The CDR3 DNA follows: TGTGCCAGCAGCAAAGGGTCAGGGACAGGGGCTAGGAACACTGAAGCTTTCTTT. The chain carries TRBV21-1 and TRBJ1-1; the table's D call of TRBD1 was not tested on the DNA. TRBV21-1 is reported as a pseudogene. The CDR3 is made up of 18 amino acids.